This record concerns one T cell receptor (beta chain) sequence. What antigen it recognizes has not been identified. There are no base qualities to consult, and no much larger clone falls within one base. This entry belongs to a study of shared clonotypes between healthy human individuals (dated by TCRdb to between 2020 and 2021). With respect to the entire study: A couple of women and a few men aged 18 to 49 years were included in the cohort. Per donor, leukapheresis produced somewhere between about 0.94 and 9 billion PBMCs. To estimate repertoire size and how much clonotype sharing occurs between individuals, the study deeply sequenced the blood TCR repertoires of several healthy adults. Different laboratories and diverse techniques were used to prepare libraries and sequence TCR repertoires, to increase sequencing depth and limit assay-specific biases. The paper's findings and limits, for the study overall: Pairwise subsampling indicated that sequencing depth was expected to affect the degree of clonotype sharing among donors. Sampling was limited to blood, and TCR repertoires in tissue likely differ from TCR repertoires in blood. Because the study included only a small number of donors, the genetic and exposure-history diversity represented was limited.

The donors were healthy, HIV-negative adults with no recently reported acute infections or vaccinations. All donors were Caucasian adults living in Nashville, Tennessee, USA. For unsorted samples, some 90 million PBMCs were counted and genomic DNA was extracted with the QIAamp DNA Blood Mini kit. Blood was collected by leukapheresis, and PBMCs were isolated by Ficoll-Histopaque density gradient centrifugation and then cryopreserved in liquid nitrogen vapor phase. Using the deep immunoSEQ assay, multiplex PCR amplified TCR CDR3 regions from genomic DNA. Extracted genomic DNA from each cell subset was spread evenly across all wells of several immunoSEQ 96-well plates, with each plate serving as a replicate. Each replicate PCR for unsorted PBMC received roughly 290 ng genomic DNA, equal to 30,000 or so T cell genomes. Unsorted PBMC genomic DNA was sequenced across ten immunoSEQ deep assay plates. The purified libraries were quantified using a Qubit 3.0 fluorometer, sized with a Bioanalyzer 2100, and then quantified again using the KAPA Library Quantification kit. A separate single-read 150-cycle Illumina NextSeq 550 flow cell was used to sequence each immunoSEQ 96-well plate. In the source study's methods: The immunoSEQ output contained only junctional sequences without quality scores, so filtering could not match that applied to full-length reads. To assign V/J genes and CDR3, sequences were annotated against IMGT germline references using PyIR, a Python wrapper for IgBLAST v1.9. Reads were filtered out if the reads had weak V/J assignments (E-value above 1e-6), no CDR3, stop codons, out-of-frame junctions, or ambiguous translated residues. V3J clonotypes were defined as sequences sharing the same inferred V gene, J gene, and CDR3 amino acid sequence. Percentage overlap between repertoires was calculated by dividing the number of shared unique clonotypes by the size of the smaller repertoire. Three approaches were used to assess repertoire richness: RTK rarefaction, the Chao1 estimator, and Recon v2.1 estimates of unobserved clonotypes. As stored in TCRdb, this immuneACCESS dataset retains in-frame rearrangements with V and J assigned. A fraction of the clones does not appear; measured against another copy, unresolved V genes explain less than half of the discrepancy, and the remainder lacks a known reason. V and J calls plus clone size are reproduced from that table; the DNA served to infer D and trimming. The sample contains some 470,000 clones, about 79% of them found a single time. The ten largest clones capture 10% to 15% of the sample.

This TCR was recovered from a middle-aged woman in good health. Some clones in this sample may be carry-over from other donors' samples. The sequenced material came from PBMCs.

The DNA sequence reads TGTGCCAGCAGCTTGTGGCAGACAGGGACCATATATTTT. Its amino acids are CASSLWQTGTIYF. Rearrangement joined TRBV5-8 to TRBJ1-3; 7 central nucleotides agree with TRBD1. V is trimmed back by 1 base and J by 10 bases, and the junction contains 5 bases that no gene match accounts for. Via the germline V gene, CDR1 is SGHTS and CDR2 YDEGEE. The CDR3 measures 13 amino acids from cysteine to phenylalanine. Here the CDR3 DNA is all that survives: 39 bases in frame from base 1. When the CDR3 is completed using the reference TRBV5-8 and TRBJ1-3 genes on either side, the full variable domain is EAGVTQSPTHLIKTRGQQATLRCSPISGHTSVYWYQQALGLGLQFLLWYDEGEERNRGNFPPRFSGRQFPNYSSELNVNALELEDSALYLCASSLWQTGTIYFGEGSWLTVV.